This TCR beta chain is from a study of cytomegalovirus exposure and HLA in healthy donors. Study information: Of 350 to 400 genotyped donors, roughly 81% grouped in the Caucasian-associated ancestry cluster.

The PCR had 60 Vbeta and 13 Jbeta primers. Some clones are missing from TCRdb's copy, which holds only in-frame ones; the method was immunoSEQ multiplex PCR. Seen here are around 180,000 clones, approximately 75% observed once, and the top ten hold approximately 1.5%. On this clone: Its antigen is undetermined.

Unmatched junction bases numbered 11, after V lost 5 bases and J lost 2 bases. CDR1 is SGHVS, CDR2 FQNEAQ, per germline. The CDR3 has 16 amino acids. General observations from the study: Several of the most significant clusters appeared, in a later analysis, to be linked to common viral pathogens. Later genetic work tied a missense DCLRE1C variant to beta-chain V and J trimming.

Sequenced material: PBMCs. This clonotype was obtained from a girl aged 10 to 17 in good health and CMV-seronegative. This chain connects TRBV7-8 to TRBJ2-5, with 7 bases fitting TRBD2. The CDR3 region is CASSEGFGGEQETQYF. In DNA, the CDR3 is TGTGCCAGCAGCGAGGGGTTTGGGGGGGAACAAGAGACCCAGTACTTC.